This T cell receptor (beta chain) emerged from a study of regulatory T cells in long-lasting Graves disease. For the study at large: Patients met the persistent Graves' disease definition after over 5 years of antithyroid drugs with positive TSH receptor antibodies.

Study observations and caveats: Tissue studied was limited to peripheral blood, excluding thyroid tissue. Persistent disease exhibited a predilection for TRBV28, TRBJ1-2 and TRBJ2-5.

This clonotype was seen ten or more times. As yet, its antigen is unknown. Time point given: persistent/refractory GD, antithyroid drugs over 5 years with positive TRAb. Following extraction of RNA from PBMCs, that RNA was used to make the TCR library. Assembly of TCR beta libraries relied on iRepertoire HTBI primers together with Arm-PCR of CDR3 regions. In the original processing: Throughout the samples, researchers identified 60 to 70 TRBV and some 14 TRBJ segments. TCRdb processed the multiplex PCR reads anew with MiXCR; each CDR3 protein has one entry. The V and J calls shown here were made by TCRdb, not taken from the authors' results. The sample has approximately 500,000 distinct CDR3 sequences; about 22% are singletons. Germline assignment: CDR1 DFQATT and CDR2 SNEGSKA (reference sequence). The CDR3 consists of 16 residues. Deletions cut 1 base from V and 0 bases from J, with 16 bases between.

V gene TRBV20-1 combines with J gene TRBJ2-7; D is ambiguous. This TCR was recovered from a female donor with Graves disease. The sample consisted of peripheral blood mononuclear cells (PBMCs), taken when the disease was refractory, from a patient treated with antithyroid drugs. The CDR3 reads CSARGYSVARSYEQYF. CDR3 sequence (DNA): TGCAGTGCTAGAGGGTACAGCGTAGCCCGCTCCTACGAGCAGTACTTC.